This T cell receptor beta chain was recorded in a study of identical twins. This clonotype was found a few times. TCRdb called the 5' RACE reads again in MiXCR, with one record for every CDR3 protein. The table records about 790,000 distinct CDR3 sequences, about 20% of them present only once. This CDR3 contains 16 residues. V dropped 5 bases and J dropped 5; count of bases not matched to a gene: 12. The V gene's germline CDR1 is SGHAT and CDR2 FQNNGV. Separately, the same data were catalogued under a study of T cells expressing NK-cell markers. Turning to that study: Underlying the TCR beta repertoires were sorted CD3+CD56+NKG2C+, CD3+CD56+NKG2C- and CD3+CD56-NKG2C+ T cells.

The sequenced material came from PBMCs. This receptor was obtained from a young woman in good health. The V call is TRBV11-2, the J call TRBJ2-1; TRBD2 matches 7 bases. CDR3: CASSQKRGLANNEQFF. DNA for the CDR3: TGTGCCAGCAGCCAGAAGCGGGGCCTTGCCAACAATGAGCAGTTCTTC.